A selection of T cell receptor beta chains follows, all from one sample in a study of long-term antiretroviral therapy in people with HIV. Libraries were prepared by immunoSEQ multiplex PCR; TCRdb keeps only in-frame clonotypes and omits some of them. The sample shows fewer than 40,000 clones, approximately 86% of them seen only once. The source was unsorted PBMCs, collected just before starting antiretroviral therapy. The source is a woman aged 18 to 35 with HIV. Both conserved end residues are part of each CDR3. Fields, in order: J gene, D gene, clone size, V gene, CDR3 protein, CDR3 DNA. D genes are given only for firm matches. A clone size is listed for some rows: how often the clone was seen (once, few, many), or a class if it is expanded.

j_call: TRBJ2-1
d_call: TRBD2
clone_size: -
v_call: TRBV9
cdr3_aa: CASSPPGTGLAGYEQFF
cdr3_nt: TGTGCCAGCAGCCCCCCGGGAACGGGACTAGCGGGATATGAGCAGTTCTTC

j_call: TRBJ2-5
d_call: TRBD2
clone_size: -
v_call: TRBV7-2
cdr3_aa: CASSLAGGLAGETQYF
cdr3_nt: TGTGCCAGCAGCTTAGCGGGGGGACTAGCGGGAGAGACCCAGTACTTC

j_call: TRBJ2-7
d_call: TRBD2
clone_size: -
v_call: TRBV7-9
cdr3_aa: CASSLTSGRTISYEQYF
cdr3_nt: TGTGCCAGCAGCCTTACTAGCGGGAGGACCATCTCCTACGAGCAGTACTTC

j_call: TRBJ2-7
d_call: -
clone_size: -
v_call: TRBV11-2
cdr3_aa: CASSLGRAEQYF
cdr3_nt: TGTGCCAGCAGCTTAGGGCGGGCCGAGCAGTACTTC

j_call: TRBJ2-2
d_call: TRBD2
clone_size: once
v_call: TRBV10-1
cdr3_aa: CASSPWGGRAGELFF
cdr3_nt: TGCGCCAGCAGCCCTTGGGGAGGGCGAGCCGGGGAGCTGTTTTTT

j_call: TRBJ2-7
d_call: -
clone_size: few
v_call: TRBV28
cdr3_aa: CASGTGETYEQYF
cdr3_nt: TGTGCCAGCGGAACCGGGGAGACCTACGAGCAGTACTTC

j_call: TRBJ1-2
d_call: -
clone_size: -
v_call: TRBV27
cdr3_aa: CASSPYGKAGGYTF
cdr3_nt: TGTGCCAGCAGTCCATACGGTAAAGCAGGGGGCTACACCTTC

j_call: TRBJ1-5
d_call: TRBD1
clone_size: few
v_call: TRBV6-1
cdr3_aa: CASSSPGGVNQPQHF
cdr3_nt: TGTGCCAGCAGTTCGCCAGGGGGCGTCAATCAGCCCCAGCATTTT

j_call: TRBJ2-5
d_call: -
clone_size: -
v_call: TRBV7-9
cdr3_aa: CASSLETQYF
cdr3_nt: TGTGCCAGCAGCTTGGAGACCCAGTACTTC

j_call: TRBJ2-7
d_call: -
clone_size: -
v_call: TRBV27
cdr3_aa: CASSPPDRSYEQYF
cdr3_nt: TGTGCCAGCAGTCCGCCGGACAGATCCTACGAGCAGTACTTC

j_call: TRBJ1-3
d_call: TRBD1
clone_size: -
v_call: TRBV7-2
cdr3_aa: CASSRLRGLSGNTIYF
cdr3_nt: TGTGCCAGCAGCCGACTCAGGGGGCTCTCTGGAAACACCATATATTTT

j_call: TRBJ1-1
d_call: -
clone_size: -
v_call: TRBV7-6
cdr3_aa: CASSLLRGAEAFF
cdr3_nt: TGTGCCAGCAGCCTCCTCAGGGGCGCTGAAGCTTTCTTT

j_call: TRBJ2-7
d_call: -
clone_size: -
v_call: TRBV5-6
cdr3_aa: CASSFIRSYEQYF
cdr3_nt: TGTGCCAGCAGCTTTATTCGTTCCTACGAGCAGTACTTC

j_call: TRBJ2-1
d_call: -
clone_size: -
v_call: TRBV7-2
cdr3_aa: CASSLPLSGSRHNEQFF
cdr3_nt: TGTGCCAGCAGTTTGCCTCTGTCAGGTTCCAGACACAATGAGCAGTTCTTC

j_call: TRBJ2-7
d_call: -
clone_size: -
v_call: TRBV28
cdr3_aa: CASSLEDRAVPYEQYF
cdr3_nt: TGTGCCAGCAGTTTAGAAGATCGGGCTGTGCCCTACGAGCAGTACTTC

j_call: TRBJ1-1
d_call: -
clone_size: once
v_call: TRBV28
cdr3_aa: CASSLPYSQGRTEAFF
cdr3_nt: TGTGCCAGCAGTTTGCCCTACTCTCAGGGGCGCACTGAAGCTTTCTTT

j_call: TRBJ2-2
d_call: TRBD2
clone_size: -
v_call: TRBV27
cdr3_aa: CASSSSGSAGELFF
cdr3_nt: TGTGCCAGCAGTTCGAGCGGGAGCGCCGGGGAGCTGTTTTTT

j_call: TRBJ1-5
d_call: -
clone_size: -
v_call: TRBV28
cdr3_aa: CASSFQGTQPQHF
cdr3_nt: TGTGCCAGCAGTTTCCAGGGGACTCAGCCCCAGCATTTT

j_call: TRBJ2-7
d_call: TRBD2
clone_size: once
v_call: TRBV7-8
cdr3_aa: CASSLVASGRYEQYF
cdr3_nt: TGTGCCAGCAGCTTAGTGGCTAGCGGACGCTACGAGCAGTACTTC

j_call: TRBJ1-2
d_call: -
clone_size: -
v_call: TRBV7-2
cdr3_aa: CASSLARAGDGYTF
cdr3_nt: TGTGCCAGCAGCTTAGCCAGGGCAGGAGATGGCTACACCTTC

j_call: TRBJ2-5
d_call: -
clone_size: -
v_call: TRBV14
cdr3_aa: CASSQVAETQYF
cdr3_nt: TGTGCCAGCAGCCAAGTGGCCGAGACCCAGTACTTC

j_call: TRBJ2-5
d_call: TRBD1
clone_size: -
v_call: TRBV5-6
cdr3_aa: CASSSTQGAEETQYF
cdr3_nt: TGTGCCAGCAGCTCGACGCAGGGGGCTGAAGAGACCCAGTACTTC

j_call: TRBJ2-7
d_call: TRBD1
clone_size: -
v_call: TRBV2
cdr3_aa: CASGPGTVVTYEQYF
cdr3_nt: TGTGCCAGCGGGCCCGGGACAGTAGTAACCTACGAGCAGTACTTC

j_call: TRBJ2-3
d_call: TRBD1
clone_size: -
v_call: TRBV5-6
cdr3_aa: CASRGTGFTDTQYF
cdr3_nt: TGTGCCAGCAGAGGGACAGGGTTTACAGATACGCAGTATTTT

j_call: TRBJ1-1
d_call: -
clone_size: -
v_call: TRBV14
cdr3_aa: CASSQEGGMNTEAFF
cdr3_nt: TGTGCCAGCAGCCAAGAAGGGGGTATGAACACTGAAGCTTTCTTT

j_call: TRBJ2-7
d_call: TRBD2
clone_size: few
v_call: TRBV27
cdr3_aa: CASSPSGSNYEQYF
cdr3_nt: TGTGCCAGCAGTCCTAGCGGGAGTAACTACGAGCAGTACTTC

j_call: TRBJ2-7
d_call: TRBD1
clone_size: few
v_call: TRBV7-9
cdr3_aa: CASSPGQGTSSYEQYF
cdr3_nt: TGTGCCAGCAGCCCTGGACAGGGGACGAGCTCCTACGAGCAGTACTTC

j_call: TRBJ2-7
d_call: -
clone_size: -
v_call: TRBV7-9
cdr3_aa: CASSLKGVEQYF
cdr3_nt: TGTGCCAGCAGCTTAAAAGGGGTCGAGCAGTACTTC

j_call: TRBJ1-2
d_call: -
clone_size: -
v_call: TRBV2
cdr3_aa: CASSEAVSGYGYTF
cdr3_nt: TGTGCCAGCAGTGAAGCTGTTTCAGGATATGGCTACACCTTC

j_call: TRBJ2-7
d_call: -
clone_size: -
v_call: TRBV4-3
cdr3_aa: CASSQERGYTYEQYF
cdr3_nt: TGCGCCAGCAGCCAAGAGAGAGGGTATACCTACGAGCAGTACTTC

j_call: TRBJ1-1
d_call: TRBD1
clone_size: -
v_call: TRBV18
cdr3_aa: CASSPLLQGANTEAFF
cdr3_nt: TGTGCCAGCTCACCTCTTTTACAGGGGGCCAACACTGAAGCTTTCTTT

j_call: TRBJ2-7
d_call: -
clone_size: -
v_call: TRBV6-5
cdr3_aa: CASSGTGMGNYEQYF
cdr3_nt: TGTGCCAGCAGCGGTACAGGAATGGGGAACTACGAGCAGTACTTC

j_call: TRBJ2-3
d_call: -
clone_size: -
v_call: TRBV9
cdr3_aa: CASSSEGWGDTQYF
cdr3_nt: TGTGCCAGCAGCTCCGAGGGTTGGGGAGATACGCAGTATTTT

j_call: TRBJ2-1
d_call: TRBD2
clone_size: -
v_call: TRBV10-3
cdr3_aa: CAIGGLAPYNEQFF
cdr3_nt: TGTGCCATCGGGGGACTAGCGCCCTACAATGAGCAGTTCTTC

j_call: TRBJ2-2
d_call: -
clone_size: -
v_call: TRBV7-2
cdr3_aa: CASSLNNGANTGELFF
cdr3_nt: TGTGCCAGCAGCTTAAACAACGGTGCGAACACCGGGGAGCTGTTTTTT

j_call: TRBJ2-1
d_call: -
clone_size: -
v_call: TRBV4-1
cdr3_aa: CASSQDPRQGGIHEQFF
cdr3_nt: TGCGCCAGCAGCCAAGATCCCCGGCAGGGTGGGATCCATGAGCAGTTCTTC

j_call: TRBJ2-3
d_call: TRBD2
clone_size: once
v_call: TRBV6-4
cdr3_aa: CASSDSSGRATDTQYF
cdr3_nt: TGTGCCAGCAGTGACTCTAGCGGGAGGGCGACAGATACGCAGTATTTT